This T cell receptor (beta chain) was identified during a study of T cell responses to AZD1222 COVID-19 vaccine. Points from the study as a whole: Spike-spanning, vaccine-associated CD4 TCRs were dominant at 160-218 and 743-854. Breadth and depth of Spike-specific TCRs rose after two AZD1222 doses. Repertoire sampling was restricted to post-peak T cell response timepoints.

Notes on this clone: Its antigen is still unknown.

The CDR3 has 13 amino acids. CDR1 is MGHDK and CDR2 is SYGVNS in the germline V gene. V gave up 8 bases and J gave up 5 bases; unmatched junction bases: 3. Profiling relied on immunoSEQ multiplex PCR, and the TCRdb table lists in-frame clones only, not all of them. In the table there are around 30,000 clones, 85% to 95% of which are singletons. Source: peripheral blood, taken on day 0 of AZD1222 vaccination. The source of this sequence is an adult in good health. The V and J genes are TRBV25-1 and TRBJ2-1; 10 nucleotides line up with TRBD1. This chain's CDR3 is CASQDRGDNEQFF. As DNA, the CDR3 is TGTGCCAGCCAGGACAGGGGGGACAATGAGCAGTTCTTC.